This T cell receptor beta chain came from a study of somatic mutations in cytotoxic T cells in rheumatoid arthritis. This CDR3 region has 12 residues. V was clipped by 1 base and J by 6 bases, with 6 bases between them. Germline V lookup: CDR1 GTSNPN, CDR2 SVGIG (reference sequence). Repertoires were generated with immunoSEQ multiplex PCR, while TCRdb's copy carries only in-frame clones and drops some. In the table there are tens of thousands of clones, roughly four fifths of which are singletons. The sequence was obtained from an adult with rheumatoid arthritis. The sample comprised CD8+ T cells sorted from blood. This chain connects TRBV30 to TRBJ2-2; D not resolved. The CDR3 region has the DNA TGTGCCTGGAGTGGAGCAGCCGGGGAGCTGTTTTTT. The encoded protein is CAWSGAAGELFF.